This TCR beta chain was recovered during a study of shared clonotypes between healthy human individuals. Across the study: The study enrolled a couple of women and a few men aged 18 to 49.

CD45RO-negative CD8 cells positively selected for CCR7 made up the naive population, which excluded terminally differentiated effector memory CD45RA+ cells. Only in-frame clones appear in the TCRdb table, and some are missing; sequencing was by immunoSEQ multiplex PCR. The sample contains roughly 2.1 million clones, around 93% of which appear only once. There are 15 residues in the CDR3. Per the germline V gene, CDR1 is LGHNA and CDR2 is YSLEER. V lost 1 base, J lost 5 bases, and 14 bases lay in between. The V and J genes are TRBV4-3 and TRBJ2-5; D is unclear. Source material: naive CD8+ T cells from PBMCs. This receptor was identified in a man aged 18 to 30 in good health. Some clones in this sample may be carry-over from other donors' samples. This chain's CDR3 is CASSQGTQPQETQYF. CDR3 DNA: TGCGCCAGCAGCCAAGGGACCCAGCCTCAGGAGACCCAGTACTTC.